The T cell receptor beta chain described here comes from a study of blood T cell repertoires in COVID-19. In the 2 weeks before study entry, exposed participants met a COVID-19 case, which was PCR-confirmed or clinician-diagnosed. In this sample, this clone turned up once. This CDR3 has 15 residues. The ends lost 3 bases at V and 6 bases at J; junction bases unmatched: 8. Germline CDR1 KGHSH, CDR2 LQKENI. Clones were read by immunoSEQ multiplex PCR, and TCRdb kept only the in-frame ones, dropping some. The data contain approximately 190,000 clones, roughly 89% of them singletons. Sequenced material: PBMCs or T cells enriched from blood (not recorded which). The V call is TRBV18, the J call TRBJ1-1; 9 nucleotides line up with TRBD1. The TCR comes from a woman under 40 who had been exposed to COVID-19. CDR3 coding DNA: TGTGCCAGCTCACCGAACGTAGGACAGGGGCCTGAAGCTTTCTTT. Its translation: CASSPNVGQGPEAFF.